A selection of T cell receptor beta chains follows, all from one sample in a study of cytomegalovirus exposure and HLA in healthy donors. Only in-frame clones appear in the TCRdb table, and some are missing; sequencing was by immunoSEQ multiplex PCR. In the table there are around 150,000 clones, about 80% of which are singletons. Sequencing used PBMCs. The origin of the receptors is a man aged 30-40 years in good health and CMV-seronegative. Each CDR3 is given with its conserved first and last residue. Fields, in order: clone size, D gene, V gene, J gene, CDR3 DNA, CDR3 protein. The D gene is left open where the match is weak. The size field is filled for only some rows; it gives once, few, many or a size class.

clone_size: few
d_call: .
v_call: TRBV2
j_call: TRBJ1-1
cdr3_nt: TGTGCCAGCTGGCAGGCTTTGGAAGCTTTCTTT
cdr3_aa: CASWQALEAFF

clone_size: .
d_call: .
v_call: TRBV9
j_call: TRBJ1-3
cdr3_nt: TGTGCCAGCCGCACCGGGACTGGGTCTGGAAACACCATATATTTT
cdr3_aa: CASRTGTGSGNTIYF

clone_size: few
d_call: .
v_call: TRBV19
j_call: TRBJ2-1
cdr3_nt: TGTGCCAGTAGTATGGGAAGCGGGCCCTACAATGAGCAGTTCTTC
cdr3_aa: CASSMGSGPYNEQFF

clone_size: few
d_call: .
v_call: TRBV2
j_call: TRBJ1-1
cdr3_nt: TGTGCCAGCTCCTGGGTCAGGGACACTGAAGCTTTCTTT
cdr3_aa: CASSWVRDTEAFF

clone_size: .
d_call: .
v_call: TRBV5-4
j_call: TRBJ1-1
cdr3_nt: TGTGCCAGCAGCATAAATACCGGGGATACTGAAGCTTTCTTT
cdr3_aa: CASSINTGDTEAFF

clone_size: .
d_call: .
v_call: TRBV5-1
j_call: TRBJ2-5
cdr3_nt: TGCGCCAGCAGCTTGGCCCCGGGGGAAGAGACCCAGTACTTC
cdr3_aa: CASSLAPGEETQYF

clone_size: .
d_call: .
v_call: TRBV5-4
j_call: TRBJ2-7
cdr3_nt: TGTGCCAGCAGCCCAGGGGGGACCGCTCTTTACGAGCAGTACTTC
cdr3_aa: CASSPGGTALYEQYF

clone_size: .
d_call: .
v_call: TRBV18
j_call: TRBJ1-5
cdr3_nt: TGTGCCAGCTCACCACGAACTCAGGGCGGTCAGCCCCAGCATTTT
cdr3_aa: CASSPRTQGGQPQHF

clone_size: .
d_call: TRBD1
v_call: TRBV5-1
j_call: TRBJ2-7
cdr3_nt: TGCGCCAGCAGGACAGGGTCGAACTACGAGCAGTACTTC
cdr3_aa: CASRTGSNYEQYF

clone_size: .
d_call: TRBD2
v_call: TRBV7-9
j_call: TRBJ2-7
cdr3_nt: TGTGCCAGCAGCTCGGGGACTAGCGCATACGAGCAGTACTTC
cdr3_aa: CASSSGTSAYEQYF

clone_size: .
d_call: .
v_call: TRBV18
j_call: TRBJ2-1
cdr3_nt: TGTGCCAGCTCCCAACAGGGAGATCTATACAATGAGCAGTTCTTC
cdr3_aa: CASSQQGDLYNEQFF

clone_size: once
d_call: .
v_call: TRBV5-6
j_call: TRBJ2-1
cdr3_nt: TGTGCCAGCAGCTGGGGGGAGCCCGACTACAATGAGCAGTTCTTC
cdr3_aa: CASSWGEPDYNEQFF

clone_size: once
d_call: TRBD2
v_call: TRBV7-6
j_call: TRBJ2-2
cdr3_nt: TGTGCCAGCAGCTTAGAAGCGGGAGCGAACACCGGGGAGCTGTTTTTT
cdr3_aa: CASSLEAGANTGELFF

clone_size: .
d_call: TRBD1
v_call: TRBV7-8
j_call: TRBJ2-7
cdr3_nt: TGTGCCAGCAGCGTGACAGGGTCCCCCTACGAGCAGTACTTC
cdr3_aa: CASSVTGSPYEQYF

clone_size: .
d_call: .
v_call: TRBV16
j_call: TRBJ2-7
cdr3_nt: TGTGCCAGCAGCCCTCTGTCCTACGAGCAGTACTTC
cdr3_aa: CASSPLSYEQYF

clone_size: .
d_call: TRBD2
v_call: TRBV4-3
j_call: TRBJ2-3
cdr3_nt: TGCGCCAGCAGCCTGTCTAGCGGGGCCGTTACGCAGTATTTT
cdr3_aa: CASSLSSGAVTQYF

clone_size: .
d_call: .
v_call: TRBV5-8
j_call: TRBJ2-1
cdr3_nt: TGTGCCAGCAGCTTGGCCTGGGGCTGGTTCTTC
cdr3_aa: CASSLAWGWFF

clone_size: .
d_call: .
v_call: TRBV5-6
j_call: TRBJ2-1
cdr3_nt: TGTGCCAGCAGCTCGGGTCTATACAATGAGCAGTTCTTC
cdr3_aa: CASSSGLYNEQFF

clone_size: .
d_call: .
v_call: TRBV11-2
j_call: TRBJ2-7
cdr3_nt: TGTGCCAGCAGCTTAGGAAGGGCCCGGGGGTACGAGCAGTACTTC
cdr3_aa: CASSLGRARGYEQYF

clone_size: .
d_call: TRBD2
v_call: TRBV7-2
j_call: TRBJ2-7
cdr3_nt: TGTGCCAGCAGCTTAGATGGTAGCGGGAAATACGAGCAGTACTTC
cdr3_aa: CASSLDGSGKYEQYF

clone_size: .
d_call: .
v_call: TRBV12-5
j_call: TRBJ2-1
cdr3_nt: TGTGCTAGTGGTTCCCTGGGGACACCGCGGGATGAGCAGTTCTTC
cdr3_aa: CASGSLGTPRDEQFF

clone_size: .
d_call: .
v_call: TRBV27
j_call: TRBJ2-7
cdr3_nt: TGTGCCAGCAGTTACCGGTGGTCCTACGAGCAGTACTTC
cdr3_aa: CASSYRWSYEQYF

clone_size: .
d_call: .
v_call: TRBV28
j_call: TRBJ1-4
cdr3_nt: TGTGCCAGCACCCCGGACAGCCTGAATGAAAAACTGTTTTTT
cdr3_aa: CASTPDSLNEKLFF

clone_size: .
d_call: .
v_call: TRBV5-4
j_call: TRBJ1-2
cdr3_nt: TGTGCCAGCAGCAGTGATGCGGCCAACTATGGCTACACCTTC
cdr3_aa: CASSSDAANYGYTF

clone_size: .
d_call: TRBD2
v_call: TRBV5-4
j_call: TRBJ2-5
cdr3_nt: TGTGCCAGCAGCCCCGGGACTAGCATCCCAGAGACCCAGTACTTC
cdr3_aa: CASSPGTSIPETQYF

clone_size: .
d_call: .
v_call: TRBV9
j_call: TRBJ1-3
cdr3_nt: TGTGCCAGCAGCGTAGATCTGGGAAACACCATATATTTT
cdr3_aa: CASSVDLGNTIYF

clone_size: once
d_call: .
v_call: TRBV7-9
j_call: TRBJ1-4
cdr3_nt: TGTGCCAGCAGCTCGCAATCCTACCCAGGGCAGACAACTAATGAAAAACTGTTTTTT
cdr3_aa: CASSSQSYPGQTTNEKLFF

clone_size: .
d_call: TRBD1
v_call: TRBV28
j_call: TRBJ1-1
cdr3_nt: TGTGCCAGCAGGTCCAGGGGGAGGTCCACTGAAGCTTTCTTT
cdr3_aa: CASRSRGRSTEAFF

clone_size: .
d_call: TRBD1
v_call: TRBV4-1
j_call: TRBJ1-4
cdr3_nt: TGCGCCAGCAGCCCGGGACAGGCGAAAAGCCCAAATGAAAAACTGTTTTTT
cdr3_aa: CASSPGQAKSPNEKLFF

clone_size: .
d_call: .
v_call: TRBV9
j_call: TRBJ1-1
cdr3_nt: TGTGCCAGCAGCGTAGCGGGGGGCGGCACTGAAGCTTTCTTT
cdr3_aa: CASSVAGGGTEAFF